This is a list of T cell receptor beta chains from one sample in a study of shared clonotypes between healthy human individuals. Libraries were prepared by immunoSEQ multiplex PCR; TCRdb keeps only in-frame clonotypes and omits some of them. The table has 1.5 million to 1.9 million clones, approximately 98% seen once; the top ten hold roughly 0.4%. Sequences were obtained from naive CD4+ T cells sorted from blood. These receptors all come from a man aged 25-40 years in good health. CDR3s include the opening cysteine and the closing phenylalanine or tryptophan. D genes are given only for firm matches. Rows may omit the clone size; those that give it use once, few, many or a size class.

TGTGCCAGCTCACCACGGGCTAGCGGGAGCACAGATACGCAGTATTTT,CASSPRASGSTDTQYF,NA,TRBJ2-3,TRBD2,TRBV18
TGCGCCAGCAGCCAAGAGGACAGGGGTGATGGCTACACCTTC,CASSQEDRGDGYTF,NA,TRBJ1-2,TRBD1,TRBV4-3
TGTGCCAGCAGCTTGTCCACGACTAGCTCCAAGTACGAGCAGTACTTC,CASSLSTTSSKYEQYF,NA,TRBJ2-7,TRBD2,TRBV5-4
TGTGCCAGCAGTTACTCTAAGAGAGCTTACACTGAAGCTTTCTTT,CASSYSKRAYTEAFF,NA,TRBJ1-1,NA,TRBV6-5
TGCGCCAGCAGCCCCAGGACAGGAGCCGACACTGAAGCTTTCTTT,CASSPRTGADTEAFF,once,TRBJ1-1,TRBD1,TRBV5-1
TGTGCCAGCAGCTTGGCCCTAGCGGGAGTTACCGGGGAGCTGTTTTTT,CASSLALAGVTGELFF,NA,TRBJ2-2,TRBD2,TRBV5-4
TGTGCCAGCAGCTTTAAGGCTAGCGGGAGGGGAGATACGCAGTATTTT,CASSFKASGRGDTQYF,NA,TRBJ2-3,TRBD2,TRBV7-2
TGTGCCAGCAGCCTGACTAGCGGGAGTAACCGGGAGACCCAGTACTTC,CASSLTSGSNRETQYF,NA,TRBJ2-5,TRBD2,TRBV7-3
TGTGCCAGCAGCTTATCCCAGGGAACAGATACGCAGTATTTT,CASSLSQGTDTQYF,NA,TRBJ2-3,NA,TRBV7-2
TGTGCCAGTAGTATGGGGGGGAGCGCCTCCTACGAGCAGTACTTC,CASSMGGSASYEQYF,NA,TRBJ2-7,TRBD2,TRBV19
TGTGCCAGCAGCGCCGGGGGCATTCATACGCAGTATTTT,CASSAGGIHTQYF,NA,TRBJ2-3,NA,TRBV9
TGTGCCAGCAGTAACCGACAGGGGGAAGAGACCCAGTACTTC,CASSNRQGEETQYF,NA,TRBJ2-5,TRBD1,TRBV7-9
TGTGCCATCTCCGCTGGAGGAACTAAAAACATTCAGTACTTC,CAISAGGTKNIQYF,NA,TRBJ2-4,NA,TRBV10-3
TGTGCCAGCAGTCCCCCCGGGACAGGGGCCTATGGCTACACCTTC,CASSPPGTGAYGYTF,NA,TRBJ1-2,TRBD1,TRBV28
TGTGCCAGCAGCCCCCGGGTAGCTAACTATGGCTACACCTTC,CASSPRVANYGYTF,NA,TRBJ1-2,NA,TRBV6-5
TGTGCCAGCAGCGCCGGGACTAGCGGGAGGACTAGCACAGATACGCAGTATTTT,CASSAGTSGRTSTDTQYF,NA,TRBJ2-3,TRBD2,TRBV9
TGTGCCAGCAGTTTTTCGGGACAGGGGCGCAATGAGCAGTTCTTC,CASSFSGQGRNEQFF,NA,TRBJ2-1,TRBD1,TRBV5-6
TGTGCCAGCAGAGACGATAATGAAAAACTGTTTTTT,CASRDDNEKLFF,NA,TRBJ1-4,NA,TRBV2
TGTGCCACCAGCAGGGGTACAGGGGCCTCTGGAAACACCATATATTTT,CATSRGTGASGNTIYF,NA,TRBJ1-3,TRBD1,TRBV15
TGTGCCAGCAACCCGACTGGACCGAACACCGGGGAGCTGTTTTTT,CASNPTGPNTGELFF,NA,TRBJ2-2,NA,TRBV5-4
TGTGCCAGCAGCCAAAGCTACGAGCAGTACTTC,CASSQSYEQYF,NA,TRBJ2-7,NA,TRBV4-2
TGTGCCAGCAGCTTAGCGCGGGTACTGAACACTGAAGCTTTCTTT,CASSLARVLNTEAFF,NA,TRBJ1-1,NA,TRBV7-9
TGCGCCACCGCAGGGTCCAATGAGCAGTTCTTC,CATAGSNEQFF,NA,TRBJ2-1,NA,TRBV10-2
TGCGCCAGCAGCTCAGGGACAGGGGGCAATTACAATGAGCAGTTCTTC,CASSSGTGGNYNEQFF,NA,TRBJ2-1,TRBD1,TRBV5-1
TGTGCCAGCAGCCGTACGACGACGAACACCATATATTTT,CASSRTTTNTIYF,NA,TRBJ1-3,NA,TRBV6-5
TGTGCCAGCAGCTTTACAGGGGGCCAGGAGACCCAGTACTTC,CASSFTGGQETQYF,NA,TRBJ2-5,TRBD1,TRBV7-8
TGTGCCAGCAGCTTAGGAATATTGGGAGCGGGAGACAGTCTCGAGACCCAGTACTTC,CASSLGILGAGDSLETQYF,NA,TRBJ2-5,TRBD2,TRBV11-3
TGTGCCATCAGTATACGACAGGGTAACTATGGCTACACCTTC,CAISIRQGNYGYTF,NA,TRBJ1-2,TRBD1,TRBV10-3
TGTGCCAGCAGCGATGACAGGGTCAATGGCTACACCTTC,CASSDDRVNGYTF,few,TRBJ1-2,TRBD1,TRBV5-4
TGTGCCACCAGCAGCATTACAGGGGTGTTCACTGAAGCTTTCTTT,CATSSITGVFTEAFF,NA,TRBJ1-1,TRBD1,TRBV15
TGTGCCAGCAGTTTTGGGAGCAATCAGCCCCAGCATTTT,CASSFGSNQPQHF,once,TRBJ1-5,NA,TRBV28
TGTGCCAGCTCACCGATCTCTGGAAACACCATATATTTT,CASSPISGNTIYF,NA,TRBJ1-3,NA,TRBV18
TGTGCCAGCAGTCCCCCGACAGTTCTCGGCAAAAACATTCAGTACTTC,CASSPPTVLGKNIQYF,NA,TRBJ2-4,NA,TRBV28
TGTGCCAGCAGTTTCTCCGACCGGGGCGAGCAGTACTTC,CASSFSDRGEQYF,once,TRBJ2-7,NA,TRBV28
TGTGCCAGCAGCGGATATATAGCGGAACTCTACGAGCAGTACTTC,CASSGYIAELYEQYF,NA,TRBJ2-7,NA,TRBV11-2
TGTGCCACCAGCCTCGGATCTTTTGGGGGGTTGATGGCCCAGCATTTT,CATSLGSFGGLMAQHF,NA,TRBJ1-5,NA,TRBV15
TGCGCCAGCAGCTCGGGGGGGGCCCCCTACGAGCAGTACTTC,CASSSGGAPYEQYF,NA,TRBJ2-7,TRBD2,TRBV5-1
TGCGCCAGCAGCCAAGCGATAGTCCAAGAGACCCAGTACTTC,CASSQAIVQETQYF,NA,TRBJ2-5,NA,TRBV4-1
TGTGCCAGCAGCGTTCTAGCGGGAGGTATCACCGGGGAGCTGTTTTTT,CASSVLAGGITGELFF,NA,TRBJ2-2,TRBD2,TRBV9
TGTGCCAGCAGCCTGTCCCAGGGCTCAGATACGCAGTATTTT,CASSLSQGSDTQYF,NA,TRBJ2-3,NA,TRBV4-2
TGTGCCAGCAGTAGCCTTCAGCCCCAGCATTTT,CASSSLQPQHF,NA,TRBJ1-5,NA,TRBV28
TGTGCCTGGAGTGTCTGGGGATCCGCTGAAGCTTTCTTT,CAWSVWGSAEAFF,NA,TRBJ1-1,NA,TRBV30